This TCR beta chain stems from a study of T cell responses to AZD1222 COVID-19 vaccine. Study-wide results and limits: Clonal diversity may have been underestimated in mostly white British donors.

Second doses were pooled across both intervals (about 4 or about 12 weeks). Some clones are missing from TCRdb's copy, which holds only in-frame ones; the method was immunoSEQ multiplex PCR. The repertoire holds 150,000 or so clones, with around 90% as singletons. A note on this clone: Its antigen is unidentified.

The ends were cut back, 5 bases at V and 5 bases at J, with 12 bases in the middle. The CDR3 runs to 13 residues. The material sequenced was peripheral blood, taken 28 days after the second AZD1222 dose. The V and J genes are TRBV12-3 or TRBV12-4 and TRBJ1-1; D is unresolved. This receptor was taken from an adult who received the AZD1222 COVID-19 vaccine. The CDR3 DNA reads TGTGCCAGCAGTCCGGGGAGTACTACTGAAGCTTTCTTT. Translation: CASSPGSTTEAFF.